This T cell receptor beta chain was sequenced during a study of response to subunit inactivated influenza vaccine. Overall study results and limits: The authors proposed limited new T cell recruitment per seasonal influenza vaccination.

Comment on this clonotype: The antigen is unknown.

The CDR3 extends over 14 amino acids. V lost 4 bases and J lost 2, with 9 bases in between. CDR1 SQVTM and CDR2 ANQGSEA come from the germline V gene. TCRdb analysed the RT-PCR reads with MiXCR anew, one entry per CDR3 protein. The data hold approximately 500,000 distinct CDR3 sequences, with over 10% observed a single time. The sequenced sample was PBMCs from blood, obtained 40 to 50 days after vaccination. This TCR was recovered from a man aged 50 to 60 who received an inactivated influenza vaccine. This chain links TRBV29-1 with TRBJ2-6, with D possibly TRBD1 on 5 matching bases. The CDR3 reads CSVGTGAGANVLTF. CDR3 bases: TGCAGCGTTGGAACAGGAGCTGGGGCCAACGTCCTGACTTTC.